The rows below give T cell receptor beta chains drawn from one sample of a study of beta chain features in type 1 diabetes. Here immunoSEQ multiplex PCR was the method, and the copy in TCRdb shows in-frame clones only, minus some. The data show about 620,000 clones, with roughly a sixth seen just once and more than 0.08% held by the top ten. The sequenced material came from naive CD4+ T cells from blood. These receptors were collected from a man aged 18 to 29 in good health. The CDR3 runs from the conserved cysteine through the conserved F or W. Each record gives: V gene, D gene, J gene, clone size, CDR3 protein, CDR3 DNA. The D gene is left open where the match is weak. A row's size may be missing; if present it is once, few, many or a size class.

TRBV30	TRBD1	TRBJ1-5	.	CACSRGLGNQPQHF	TGTGCCTGCAGCAGGGGGCTGGGGAATCAGCCCCAGCATTTT
TRBV28	.	TRBJ1-3	few	CASSTTTPRGTIYF	TGTGCCAGCAGTACGACAACACCCCGAGGCACCATATATTTT
TRBV6-1	TRBD2	TRBJ2-5	.	CASRGGWTQYF	TGTGCCAGCAGGGGGGGGTGGACCCAGTACTTC
TRBV7-3	.	TRBJ2-2	.	CASSQGITGELFF	TGTGCCAGCAGCCAGGGAATTACCGGGGAGCTGTTTTTT
TRBV18	.	TRBJ2-7	.	CASSPPLGRGHEQYF	TGTGCCAGCTCACCCCCGCTTGGGAGGGGGCACGAGCAGTACTTC
TRBV5-4	.	TRBJ1-1	few	CASSLVTAQNTEAFF	TGTGCCAGCAGCTTGGTAACGGCTCAAAACACTGAAGCTTTCTTT
TRBV7-2	.	TRBJ1-4	.	CASSLLGSPNEKLFF	TGTGCCAGCAGCTTATTAGGGTCCCCTAATGAAAAACTGTTTTTT
TRBV27	.	TRBJ1-2	few	CASSFPSLDYGYTF	TGTGCCAGCAGTTTCCCTTCCCTGGACTATGGCTACACCTTC
TRBV7-2	TRBD1	TRBJ1-6	few	CASSLELTRDSYNSPLHF	TGTGCCAGCAGCTTAGAGCTTACGAGGGACAGTTATAATTCACCCCTCCACTTT
TRBV7-2	.	TRBJ2-7	.	CASSLRVVRSYEQYF	TGTGCCAGCAGCTTACGCGTGGTCCGCTCCTACGAGCAGTACTTC
TRBV29-1	.	TRBJ1-5	.	CSVPPWAPFPASNQPQHF	TGCAGCGTTCCCCCTTGGGCCCCATTCCCTGCGAGCAATCAGCCCCAGCATTTT
TRBV7-2	.	TRBJ1-4	.	CASRLGDFNEKLFF	TGTGCCAGCAGACTCGGGGATTTTAATGAAAAACTGTTTTTT
TRBV6-6	TRBD1	TRBJ1-4	few	CASRRTGVNEKLFF	TGTGCCAGCAGGCGGACAGGAGTGAATGAAAAACTGTTTTTT
TRBV2	.	TRBJ2-5	.	CAIRLEDSQETQYF	TGTGCCATACGGCTAGAGGACAGCCAAGAGACCCAGTACTTC
TRBV25-1	.	TRBJ1-2	few	CASSGGRADTF	TGTGCCAGCAGTGGGGGCCGGGCGGACACCTTC
TRBV7-2	.	TRBJ2-1	few	CASSAQVGQGYNEQFF	TGTGCCAGCAGCGCCCAGGTCGGTCAGGGCTACAATGAGCAGTTCTTC
TRBV11-2	.	TRBJ2-7	few	CASSKFGVYEQYF	TGTGCCAGCAGCAAATTTGGGGTCTACGAGCAGTACTTC
TRBV18	.	TRBJ2-7	.	CASSPLAAGPFYEQYF	TGTGCCAGCTCACCACTCGCAGCGGGTCCCTTCTACGAGCAGTACTTC
TRBV4-2	.	TRBJ1-5	few	CASSQVGPINQPQHF	TGTGCCAGCAGCCAGGTCGGGCCGATCAATCAGCCCCAGCATTTT
TRBV4-1	TRBD1	TRBJ2-3	few	CASSQGPRDRADTQYF	TGCGCCAGCAGCCAAGGGCCCCGGGACAGGGCAGATACGCAGTATTTT
TRBV6-6	TRBD2	TRBJ2-7	few	CAASGTSGEQYF	TGTGCCGCCTCAGGGACTAGCGGCGAGCAGTACTTC
TRBV4-2	TRBD2	TRBJ2-7	.	CASSQGLAGGGGEQYF	TGTGCCAGCAGCCAAGGCCTAGCGGGAGGGGGTGGAGAGCAGTACTTC
TRBV4-1	TRBD1	TRBJ2-1	.	CASSQPGQGARNEQFF	TGCGCCAGCAGCCAACCTGGACAGGGGGCGAGAAATGAGCAGTTCTTC
TRBV11-3	.	TRBJ2-7	.	CASSSRGGSYEQYF	TGTGCCAGCAGCTCCAGGGGGGGCTCCTACGAGCAGTACTTC
TRBV19	.	TRBJ1-1	few	CASSIIGGRNTEAFF	TGTGCCAGTAGTATTATAGGGGGACGGAACACTGAAGCTTTCTTT
TRBV2	.	TRBJ1-5	.	CASSGSGNQPQHF	TGTGCCAGCAGTGGGTCGGGCAATCAGCCCCAGCATTTT
TRBV7-2	.	TRBJ2-3	few	CASSHPRGGRTDTQYF	TGTGCCAGCAGCCATCCGAGAGGGGGACGCACAGATACGCAGTATTTT
TRBV18	.	TRBJ2-3	.	CASSPPHQRTTDTQYF	TGTGCCAGCTCACCTCCTCACCAGCGGACCACAGATACGCAGTATTTT
TRBV19	.	TRBJ2-5	few	CASSVLNQETQYF	TGTGCCAGTAGTGTTTTGAATCAAGAGACCCAGTACTTC